These T cell receptor beta chains were read from a single sample in a study of CD8 T cells in ankylosing spondylitis. A single record per CDR3 protein comes from TCRdb applying MiXCR to the 5' RACE reads. The table records approximately 220,000 distinct CDR3 sequences, 20% to 30% of them present only once. The sequencing input was blood, either unsorted or a sorted T cell fraction (not recorded which). The receptors here all came from a male donor with ankylosing spondylitis or in good health (not recorded which). The CDR3 runs from the conserved cysteine through the conserved F or W. The D gene is left open where the match is weak. A row's size may be missing; if present it is once, few, many or a size class.

v_call	j_call	clone_size	d_call	cdr3_nt	cdr3_aa
TRBV20-1	TRBJ2-2	many	TRBD2	TGCAGTGCTAGCCCCGGGACTAGCACCGGGGAGCTGTTTTTT	CSASPGTSTGELFF
TRBV29-1	TRBJ2-7	many	TRBD1	TGCAGCGTTGACTCCGGACAGGGGGTTTACGAGCAGTACTTC	CSVDSGQGVYEQYF
TRBV29-1	TRBJ2-3	many	TRBD2	TGCAGCCTCTGGACTAGCGGGTCAGATACGCAGTATTTT	CSLWTSGSDTQYF
TRBV5-5	TRBJ1-2	few	-	TGTGCCAGCAGCTTGGCCGAAACGGGACTTTATGGCTACACCTTC	CASSLAETGLYGYTF
TRBV6-5	TRBJ2-7	-	-	TGTGCCAGCAGTTACTCTGGGACACAAACCTACGAGCAGTACTTC	CASSYSGTQTYEQYF
TRBV29-1	TRBJ2-7	many	TRBD1	TGCAGCGTTTCTCAGGGACAGGGGGCCTACGAGCAGTACTTC	CSVSQGQGAYEQYF
TRBV5-1	TRBJ1-1	many	TRBD1	TGCGCCAGCAGCCCACCATCGGTCCAGGGGGCAGGACCCCCAGCTTTCTTT	CASSPPSVQGAGPPAFF
TRBV11-2	TRBJ1-1	many	-	TGTGCCAGCAGCTTAGAGCCAGGGCCGAACACTGAAGCTTTCTTT	CASSLEPGPNTEAFF
TRBV29-1	TRBJ2-1	many	TRBD2	TGCAGCGTTGAAGACTGGACTAGCGACTACAATGAGCAGTTCTTC	CSVEDWTSDYNEQFF
TRBV7-9	TRBJ2-1	-	-	TGTGCCAGCAGCTTAGGCAGAATATACAATGAGCAGTTCTTC	CASSLGRIYNEQFF
TRBV6-5	TRBJ2-7	many	TRBD2	TGTGCCAGCAGTTACTCGGCAGCTAGCGGATCCCTACGCGAGCAGTACTTC	CASSYSAASGSLREQYF
TRBV5-1	TRBJ2-1	few	-	TGCGCCAGCAGCTTGGCCGGTTTTAGCCAGCAGTTCTTC	CASSLAGFSQQFF
TRBV7-6	TRBJ2-2	many	TRBD2	TGTGCCAGCAGCTCACATCGGGTCGGGAGGGCCCAGAACACCGGGGAGCTGTTTTTT	CASSSHRVGRAQNTGELFF
TRBV29-1	TRBJ2-3	-	-	TGCAGCACGCCGGTAGGGTTAACTAGCACAGATACGCAGTATTTT	CSTPVGLTSTDTQYF
TRBV5-1	TRBJ2-3	-	TRBD2	TGCGCCAGCAGCCGACAAGCGGGAGCAGGAGATACGCAGTATTTT	CASSRQAGAGDTQYF
TRBV18	TRBJ1-4	many	-	TGTGCCAGCTCACCAATCGTCACAGGGAGTGAAAAACTGTTTTTT	CASSPIVTGSEKLFF
TRBV18	TRBJ2-6	few	-	TGTGCCAGTTCGACGGCTGGATCTGGGGCCAACGTCCTGACTTTC	CASSTAGSGANVLTF
TRBV20-1	TRBJ2-7	many	-	TGCAGTGCTTTTTTTAGGAACCATTTCTACGAGCAGTACTTC	CSAFFRNHFYEQYF
TRBV10-3	TRBJ2-7	-	TRBD2	TGTGCCATCAGTGAGAGTAGCGGGAGTTACGAGCAGTACTTC	CAISESSGSYEQYF
TRBV4-2	TRBJ2-7	-	-	TGTGCCAGCAGCCAAGGGAGTGGGGCCAGTGCCTACGAGCAGTACTTC	CASSQGSGASAYEQYF
TRBV9	TRBJ2-7	many	-	TGTGCCAGCCAACGGGACAACTCCTACGAGCAGTACTTC	CASQRDNSYEQYF
TRBV29-1	TRBJ1-1	-	-	TGCAGCGTTGAGAGGCAGTTGAACACTGAAGCTTTCTTT	CSVERQLNTEAFF